The clone carrying this T cell receptor beta chain appeared once. This sample was taken from a study of control samples from healthy donors and cancer patients. The CDR3 is 14 residues long. Germline V gene sequence: CDR1 SNHLY, CDR2 FYNNEI. Trimming removed 3 bases at V and 1 base at J, with 8 bases between. The repertoire was sequenced with immunoSEQ multiplex PCR; TCRdb's copy has only in-frame clones and lacks some. The data contain 80,000 to 100,000 clones, around 88% of them seen just once; the ten biggest clones take up 13% to 15%. The sequence came from a man aged 25-45 years in good health. The chain couples TRBV2 to TRBJ2-3; D call uncertain. The material sequenced was blood. CDR3 DNA: TGTGCCAGCAGTGACACAGTCGGCACAGATACGCAGTATTTT. Protein product: CASSDTVGTDTQYF.